Described below is a single T cell receptor beta chain sequence and its context. These data are taken from a study of T cells in Graves' hyperthyroidism and ophthalmopathy. This CDR3 has 14 amino acids. Trimming took 5 bases from V and 9 from J, leaving 19 bases between them. Germline-derived CDR1 and CDR2 are MGHRA and YSYEKL. Authors of the study amplified TCR beta CDR3 regions from RNA transcripts. TCR CDR3 underwent first-round RT-PCR with the HTBI primer set. TCRdb fed the multiplex PCR reads into MiXCR, producing one record per CDR3 protein. Altogether 300,000 or so distinct CDR3 sequences are present, around a sixth being singletons, with the ten largest covering about half.

Sample: blood. The TCR originated in a woman aged 45 to 65 with Graves' hyperthyroidism. The V gene is TRBV4-1, the J gene TRBJ2-5; D unclear. CDR3 DNA sequence: TGCGCCAGCAGCGAAGGCGACGGAGACGGGCCCCAGTACTTC. Its protein product is CASSEGDGDGPQYF.